The T cell receptor (beta chain) under discussion was sequenced for a study of T cells in Graves' hyperthyroidism and ophthalmopathy. There were TCR beta CDR3 regions amplified from RNA transcripts. The TCR CDR3 first-round RT-PCR relied on the HTBI primer set. TCRdb reanalysed the multiplex PCR reads using MiXCR and keeps one entry per CDR3 protein. The repertoire holds some 460,000 distinct CDR3 sequences, approximately 14% seen once, with 12% to 15% in the top ten. V lost 4 bases and J 11 bases, leaving 12 bases between the germline ends. The CDR3 runs to 11 residues. From germline, CDR1 is SQVTM and CDR2 ANQGSEA. This clonotype was observed at least ten times. The target antigen is unknown. Recently diagnosed hyperthyroidism of less than 2 months' duration affected patients aged 18 to 65. Study-wide findings and caveats: Also found in blood were most expanded thyroid clonotypes above 0.001.

The source is a woman aged 18-35 years with Graves' hyperthyroidism. The sequencing sample was made of blood. The chain employs TRBV29-1 and TRBJ1-5; TRBD1 might be the D (5 bases). Written as DNA, the CDR3 is TGCAGCGTTGGCTCCGGGGGGACCCAGCATTTT. It codes for CSVGSGGTQHF.